This T cell receptor (beta chain) is drawn from a study of radiation and T cells in renal cell carcinoma. Study-wide context: Nephrectomy followed 15 Gy stereotactic body radiation by 4 weeks.

Germline V gives CDR1 SGDLS, CDR2 YYNGEE. The ends were cut back, 4 bases at V and 4 bases at J, with 16 bases in the middle. This CDR3 contains 15 residues. The sample's time point: blood 2 weeks post-SBRT. The treatment here: 15 Gy SBRT to primary tumor, nephrectomy 4 weeks later. The tumor was a clear cell renal cell carcinoma. The assay was immunoSEQ multiplex PCR, and TCRdb's table has in-frame clones only and misses some. The sample contains around 130,000 clones, 88% of which appear only once. This clonotype was sampled from a woman aged 70-85 years with renal cell carcinoma. This specimen was blood, taken from a patient whose treatment included radiotherapy and nephrectomy. The chain carries TRBV9 and TRBJ2-3, with a tentative D call TRBD2 (6 bases). DNA of the CDR3: TGTGCCAGCAGCCAGGTTGCGGGGAGAGCAGATACGCAGTATTTT. Translated, it gives CASSQVAGRADTQYF.